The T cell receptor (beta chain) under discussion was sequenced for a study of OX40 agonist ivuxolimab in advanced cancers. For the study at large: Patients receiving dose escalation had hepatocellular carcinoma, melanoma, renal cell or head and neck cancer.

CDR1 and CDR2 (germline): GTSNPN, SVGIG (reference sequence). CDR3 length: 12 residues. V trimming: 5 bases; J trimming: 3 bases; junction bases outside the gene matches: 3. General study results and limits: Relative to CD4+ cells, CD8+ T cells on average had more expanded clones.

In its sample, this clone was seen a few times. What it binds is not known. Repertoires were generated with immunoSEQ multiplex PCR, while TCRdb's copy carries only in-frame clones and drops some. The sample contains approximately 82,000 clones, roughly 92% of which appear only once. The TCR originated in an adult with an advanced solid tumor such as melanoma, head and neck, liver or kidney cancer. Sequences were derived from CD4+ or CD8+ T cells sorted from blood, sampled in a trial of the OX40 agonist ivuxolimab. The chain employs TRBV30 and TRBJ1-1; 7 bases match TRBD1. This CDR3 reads CAWGTGDTEAFF. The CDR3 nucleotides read TGTGCCTGGGGTACAGGGGACACTGAAGCTTTCTTT.